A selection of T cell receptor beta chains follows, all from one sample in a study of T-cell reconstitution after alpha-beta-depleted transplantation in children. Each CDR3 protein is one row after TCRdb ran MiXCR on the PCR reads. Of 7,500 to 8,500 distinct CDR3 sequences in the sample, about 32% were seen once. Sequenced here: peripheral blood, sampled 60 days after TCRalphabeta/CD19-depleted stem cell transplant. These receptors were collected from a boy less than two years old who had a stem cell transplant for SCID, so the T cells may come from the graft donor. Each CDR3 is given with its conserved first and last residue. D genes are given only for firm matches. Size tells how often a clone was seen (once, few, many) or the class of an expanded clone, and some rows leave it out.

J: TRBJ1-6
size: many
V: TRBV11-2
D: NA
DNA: TGTGCCAGCAGCCCCGAAAGGGGGAGAGAAAATTCACCCCTCCACTTT
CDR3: CASSPERGRENSPLHF

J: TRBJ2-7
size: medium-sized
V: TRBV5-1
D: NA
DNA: TGCGCCAGCGGAAAGTGGGGTCCCGCCTACGAGCAGTACTTC
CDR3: CASGKWGPAYEQYF

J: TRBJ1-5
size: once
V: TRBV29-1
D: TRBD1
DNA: TGCAGCGTTGGGGACAGGGGACAGCCCCAGCATTTT
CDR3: CSVGDRGQPQHF

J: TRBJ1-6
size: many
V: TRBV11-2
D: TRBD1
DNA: TGTGCCAGCAGCTTAGGGACAGGGTGGAATTCACCCCTCCACTTT
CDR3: CASSLGTGWNSPLHF

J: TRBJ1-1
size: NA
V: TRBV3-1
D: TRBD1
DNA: TGTGCCAGCAGCCAAGAATTAGGGGGCCACTTGAACACTGAAGCTTTCTTT
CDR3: CASSQELGGHLNTEAFF

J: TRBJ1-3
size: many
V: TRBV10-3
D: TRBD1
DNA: TGTGCCATCCGACAGGGGGGTGACACCATATATTTT
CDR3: CAIRQGGDTIYF

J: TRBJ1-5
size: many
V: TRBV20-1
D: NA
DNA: TGCAGTGCTAGTGACGACAGTTCCAATCAGCCCCAGCATTTT
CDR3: CSASDDSSNQPQHF

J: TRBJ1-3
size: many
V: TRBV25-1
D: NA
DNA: TGTGCCAGCAGTGAGAGGACGCCCGGAAACACCATATATTTT
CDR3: CASSERTPGNTIYF

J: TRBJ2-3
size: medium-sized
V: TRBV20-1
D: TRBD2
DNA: TGCAGTATTATTCTAGCGGGGCTAACAGATACGCAGTATTTT
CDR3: CSIILAGLTDTQYF

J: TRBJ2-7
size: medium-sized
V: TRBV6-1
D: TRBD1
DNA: TGTGCCAGCTGGGACAGCTCCTACGAGCAGTACTTC
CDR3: CASWDSSYEQYF